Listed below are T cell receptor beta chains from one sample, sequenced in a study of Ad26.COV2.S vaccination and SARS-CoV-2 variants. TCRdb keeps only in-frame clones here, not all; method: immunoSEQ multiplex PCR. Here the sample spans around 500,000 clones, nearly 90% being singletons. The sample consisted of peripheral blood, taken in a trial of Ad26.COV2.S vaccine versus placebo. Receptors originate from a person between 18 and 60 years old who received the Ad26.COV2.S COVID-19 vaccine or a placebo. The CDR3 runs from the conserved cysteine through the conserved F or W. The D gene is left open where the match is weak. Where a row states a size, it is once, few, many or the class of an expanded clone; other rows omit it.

cdr3_aa: CASSLEWVGEQFF
cdr3_nt: TGTGCCAGCAGTTTAGAGTGGGTTGGCGAGCAGTTCTTC
clone_size: NA
v_call: TRBV12-3/TRBV12-4
d_call: NA
cdr3_length: 13
j_call: TRBJ2-1

cdr3_aa: CASSSIVRNSPLHF
cdr3_nt: TGTGCCAGCAGCTCGATTGTTCGTAATTCACCCCTCCACTTT
clone_size: NA
v_call: TRBV7-2
d_call: NA
cdr3_length: 14
j_call: TRBJ1-6

cdr3_aa: CASSSTRRLAGGPGEQFF
cdr3_nt: TGTGCCAGCAGCTCAACTCGGAGACTAGCGGGGGGGCCTGGTGAGCAGTTCTTC
clone_size: NA
v_call: TRBV13
d_call: TRBD2
cdr3_length: 18
j_call: TRBJ2-1

cdr3_aa: CASRSLAGGPAGTQYF
cdr3_nt: TGTGCCAGCAGGTCTCTAGCGGGGGGCCCTGCTGGAACGCAGTATTTT
clone_size: once
v_call: TRBV11-2
d_call: TRBD2
cdr3_length: 16
j_call: TRBJ2-3

cdr3_aa: CASSRPGTGNYEQYF
cdr3_nt: TGTGCCAGCAGCCGCCCCGGGACAGGCAACTACGAGCAGTACTTC
clone_size: once
v_call: TRBV13
d_call: TRBD1
cdr3_length: 15
j_call: TRBJ2-7

cdr3_aa: CASSIGTGSLIETQYF
cdr3_nt: TGTGCCAGCAGCATCGGGACAGGGTCCCTAATAGAGACCCAGTACTTC
clone_size: NA
v_call: TRBV5-4
d_call: TRBD1
cdr3_length: 16
j_call: TRBJ2-5

cdr3_aa: CASSLETATDTQYF
cdr3_nt: TGTGCCAGCAGCTTGGAGACGGCCACAGATACGCAGTATTTT
clone_size: NA
v_call: TRBV7-9
d_call: NA
cdr3_length: 14
j_call: TRBJ2-3

cdr3_aa: CASSQDSRAYNEQFF
cdr3_nt: TGTGCCAGCAGCCAAGATTCCAGGGCCTACAATGAGCAGTTCTTC
clone_size: once
v_call: TRBV3-1/TRBV3-2
d_call: NA
cdr3_length: 15
j_call: TRBJ2-1

cdr3_aa: CASSLQTGDAFF
cdr3_nt: TGTGCCAGCAGTTTACAGACAGGGGACGCTTTCTTT
clone_size: NA
v_call: TRBV28
d_call: TRBD1
cdr3_length: 12
j_call: TRBJ1-1

cdr3_aa: CAISSPQGRPHEQYF
cdr3_nt: TGTGCCATCAGTTCTCCCCAGGGCAGGCCACACGAGCAGTACTTC
clone_size: once
v_call: TRBV10-3
d_call: NA
cdr3_length: 15
j_call: TRBJ2-7

cdr3_aa: CASSLSHGTYEQYF
cdr3_nt: TGTGCCAGCAGTTTATCCCATGGTACCTACGAGCAGTACTTC
clone_size: NA
v_call: TRBV27
d_call: NA
cdr3_length: 14
j_call: TRBJ2-7

cdr3_aa: CASSLALTNYETQYF
cdr3_nt: TGTGCCAGCAGCTTAGCTTTGACTAACTACGAGACCCAGTACTTC
clone_size: NA
v_call: TRBV7-9
d_call: NA
cdr3_length: 15
j_call: TRBJ2-5

cdr3_aa: CAWTVWGGSSPLHF
cdr3_nt: TGTGCCTGGACTGTTTGGGGGGGTTCTTCACCCCTCCACTTT
clone_size: NA
v_call: TRBV30
d_call: NA
cdr3_length: 14
j_call: TRBJ1-6

cdr3_aa: CASSPLPGAGANVLTF
cdr3_nt: TGTGCCAGCTCACCTCTCCCGGGGGCCGGGGCCAACGTCCTGACTTTC
clone_size: NA
v_call: TRBV18
d_call: NA
cdr3_length: 16
j_call: TRBJ2-6

cdr3_aa: CASSEQGFASPLHF
cdr3_nt: TGTGCCAGCAGTGAACAGGGGTTTGCTTCACCCCTCCACTTT
clone_size: NA
v_call: TRBV27
d_call: TRBD1
cdr3_length: 14
j_call: TRBJ1-6

cdr3_aa: CASSPGGPNTEAFF
cdr3_nt: TGTGCCAGCTCACCGGGGGGGCCTAACACTGAAGCTTTCTTT
clone_size: NA
v_call: TRBV18
d_call: NA
cdr3_length: 14
j_call: TRBJ1-1